The 8 T cell receptor beta chains presented below share a single source sample, sequenced in a study of cytotoxic CD8 clonotypes in ibrutinib-treated CLL (dated by TCRdb to the early 2020s). The library was built by means of the immunoSEQ multiplex PCR assay. TCRdb's version of the immuneACCESS table is confined to in-frame rearrangements and falls short of the full clone set. An unresolved V gene accounts for under half of the shortfall where checked; the remainder is of unknown origin. Here the sample has approximately 46,000 clones; roughly 69% occur a single time. Roughly 13% of the sample comes from the top ten. Interpreted using the paper, the time point label stands for: roughly 12 months on ibrutinib. Sequencing was performed on PBMCs, taken after 12 months of ibrutinib treatment. These receptor sequences come from a human donor with chronic lymphocytic leukemia.

This chain uses TRBV27 with TRBJ2-6, with no clear D. With 3 bases removed from V and 0 bases from J, the gap between germline ends came to 3 bases. In germline, CDR1 is MNHEY, CDR2 SMNVEV (reference sequence). CDR3 size: 14 residues. CDR3: CASSFNSGANVLTF. Here the CDR3 DNA reads TGTGCCAGCAGTTTCAACTCTGGGGCCAACGTCCTGACTTTC.

This clone was counted a few times. The chain joins TRBV6-6 to TRBJ1-4; no clear D gene. The CDR3 has 13 amino acids. V was clipped by 6 bases and J by 10 bases, with 15 bases between them. CDR1 is MNHNY and CDR2 is SVGAGI in the germline V gene (reference sequence). The chain's CDR3 is CASSLESVGKLFF. As DNA, the CDR3 is TGTGCCAGCAGCCTCGAATCGGTGGGAAAACTGTTTTTT.

The J gene is TRBJ2-1, the V gene TRBV19; D may be TRBD2 (5 bases). Germline assignment: CDR1 LNHDA and CDR2 SQIVND (reference sequence). The CDR3 runs 17 residues. The V end was cut by 3 bases, the J end by 0 bases, with 15 bases between. The CDR3 region has the DNA TGTGCCAGTAGTATCCGATCGGGTGGGAGCTCCTACAATGAGCAGTTCTTC. It yields the protein CASSIRSGGSSYNEQFF.

V and J are TRBV5-4 and TRBJ2-7, with 11 bases that match TRBD2. V dropped 4 bases and J dropped 3; count of bases not matched to a gene: 6. This CDR3 contains 15 residues. From germline, CDR1 is SGHNT and CDR2 YYREEE (reference sequence). The CDR3, as DNA: TGTGCCAGCAGCGCCGGGACTAGCGGATACTACGAGCAGTACTTC. Translated: CASSAGTSGYYEQYF. Based on the CDR3 plus reference TRBV5-4 and TRBJ2-7, the full variable domain is ETGVTQSPTHLIKTRGQQVTLRCSSQSGHNTVSWYQQALGQGPQFIFQYYREEENGRGNFPPRFSGLQFPNYSSELNVNALELDDSALYLCASSAGTSGYYEQYFGPGTRLTVT.

The chain has TRBV5-1 and TRBJ2-2; 10 nucleotides line up with TRBD2. CDR1 and CDR2 from the germline V gene are SGHRS and YFSETQ. After removal of 6 bases from V and 6 bases from J, the junction contained 8 bases not matched to a gene. The CDR3 is 15 amino acids. DNA of the CDR3: TGCGCCAGCACCCAAGCGGGAGGGCCCGCCGGGGAGCTGTTTTTT. It codes for CASTQAGGPAGELFF.

The chain combines TRBV10-1 with TRBJ2-5; no firm D call. The CDR3 covers 13 residues. V lost 3 bases to trimming and J lost 4 bases, with 9 bases between them. Germline V gene sequence: CDR1 WNHNN, CDR2 SYGVQD (reference sequence). In DNA form, the CDR3 reads TGCGCCAGCAGTGAAAATATTCGAGAGACCCAGTACTTC. Translation: CASSENIRETQYF.

V gene TRBV11-2 combines with J gene TRBJ2-3; TRBD2 matches 8 bases. Germline values: CDR1 SGHAT, CDR2 FQNNGV. V was pared by 5 bases and J by 0 bases, with 10 bases of the junction left unmatched. The CDR3 consists of 17 residues. The CDR3 DNA reads as TGTGCCAGCAGCGCAAACGGACTAGCCTCTAGCACAGATACGCAGTATTTT. Its translation is CASSANGLASSTDTQYF.

The chain combines TRBV28 with TRBJ1-2, with 7 bases aligning to TRBD1. V dropped 3 bases and J dropped 8; count of bases not matched to a gene: 6. This CDR3 has 13 amino acids. In germline, CDR1 is MDHEN, CDR2 SYDVKM. The CDR3 sequence is CASSFQGVTGYTF. The CDR3 DNA reads as TGTGCCAGCAGTTTTCAGGGGGTAACGGGCTACACCTTC.